This entry features one T cell receptor beta chain sequence. Its specificity is not known. Only in-frame clones appear in the TCRdb table, and some are missing; sequencing was by immunoSEQ multiplex PCR. The table lists about 47,000 clones, around 86% of them singletons. The germline gives CDR1 MDHEN, CDR2 SYDVKM. This CDR3 is built from 14 residues. V lost 3 bases and J 5 bases, leaving 13 bases between the germline ends. The sample originates from a study of OX40 agonist ivuxolimab in advanced cancers. As for the study in general: Every 2 weeks, ivuxolimab was infused into the patients intravenously at between 0.01 and 10 mg/kg. Study-wide points: The CD4+ and CD8+ T cells in the blood had expanded clonally by week 6 at 0.1 to 3.0 mg/kg. At 0.1-3.0 mg/kg, partial responders had clonal expansion among the lowest observed.

Sequenced here: CD4+ or CD8+ T cells sorted from blood, sampled in a trial of the OX40 agonist ivuxolimab. This TCR derives from an adult with an advanced solid tumor such as melanoma, head and neck, liver or kidney cancer. The chain has TRBV28 and TRBJ1-2; a possible D gene is TRBD1 (6 bases). The CDR3 here is CASSFQGTWYGYTF. Written as DNA, the CDR3 is TGTGCCAGCAGTTTCCAGGGGACGTGGTATGGCTACACCTTC.